The rows below give T cell receptor beta chains drawn from one sample of a study of shared clonotypes between healthy human individuals. Libraries were prepared by immunoSEQ multiplex PCR; TCRdb keeps only in-frame clonotypes and omits some of them. This table has about 2 million clones, about 95% appearing once. Sequenced input: naive CD8+ T cells sorted from blood. Every receptor here comes from a man younger than 35 in good health. The CDR3 runs from the conserved cysteine through the conserved F or W. The D gene is left open where the match is weak. Clone sizes are given selectively: once, few, many, or a class where the clone is expanded.

J,size,V,D,DNA,CDR3
TRBJ2-2,.,TRBV5-4,.,TGTGCCAGCAGCTTTTCTGGGGAGCTGTTTTTT,CASSFSGELFF
TRBJ2-7,once,TRBV15,.,TGTGCCACCAGCAGAGATAGGGGGAGTCTGTACGAGCAGTACTTC,CATSRDRGSLYEQYF
TRBJ2-5,.,TRBV7-8,TRBD2,TGTGCCAGCAGCCAAGGACTAGCGGGGGGGCCCTTTCAAGAGACCCAGTACTTC,CASSQGLAGGPFQETQYF
TRBJ1-3,few,TRBV5-4,.,TGTGCCAGCAGCTTCGGACCCGAACTCTCTGGAAACACCATATATTTT,CASSFGPELSGNTIYF
TRBJ2-7,.,TRBV27,.,TGTGCCAGCAGTTTTGGCGGGATCTCCTACGAGCAGTACTTC,CASSFGGISYEQYF
TRBJ2-1,.,TRBV28,.,TGTGCCAGCAGTGACCTCACGGGGCGGAATGAGCAGTTCTTC,CASSDLTGRNEQFF
TRBJ1-6,.,TRBV10-3,.,TGTGCCATCAGTGAGTCCGGGCCCCAAACCCTCCACTTT,CAISESGPQTLHF
TRBJ2-6,.,TRBV7-6,.,TGTGCCAGCAGCTTAGCGGGCCCGATCTCTGGGGCCAACGTCCTGACTTTC,CASSLAGPISGANVLTF
TRBJ1-3,.,TRBV6-5,TRBD1,TGTGCCAGCAGTTCGACAGGGAGTAGAGACACCATATATTTT,CASSSTGSRDTIYF
TRBJ1-1,.,TRBV18,TRBD1,TGTGCCAGCTCACCTCAAACAGGGGACACTGAAGCTTTCTTT,CASSPQTGDTEAFF
TRBJ1-1,.,TRBV29-1,.,TGCAGCGTTGCCAAGTGGGACACTGAAGCTTTCTTT,CSVAKWDTEAFF
TRBJ2-3,.,TRBV10-1,TRBD2,TGCGCCAGCAGTGCATCGTTAGCGGGGGTCACAGATACGCAGTATTTT,CASSASLAGVTDTQYF
TRBJ2-7,.,TRBV27,TRBD2,TGTGCCAGCGCCGAACTAGCGGCGTACGAGCAGTACTTC,CASAELAAYEQYF
TRBJ2-1,.,TRBV5-6,TRBD2,TGTGCCAGCACCCTAAGCTTAGGCGGGAGCTCCTACAATGAGCAGTTCTTC,CASTLSLGGSSYNEQFF
TRBJ2-2,.,TRBV6-6,.,TGTGCCAGCAGTTTGCTCACCGGGGAGCTGTTTTTT,CASSLLTGELFF
TRBJ2-7,.,TRBV7-2,TRBD2,TGTGCCACCAGCAGCTTAGCGGGACTAGAGCTCGAGCAGTACTTC,CATSSLAGLELEQYF
TRBJ2-3,.,TRBV7-6,.,TGTGCCACTGGGGAGGGCACAGATACGCAGTATTTT,CATGEGTDTQYF
TRBJ2-1,once,TRBV10-3,TRBD2,TGTGCCATCAGTGAGGCTAGCGGCTACAATGAGCAGTTCTTC,CAISEASGYNEQFF
TRBJ1-6,once,TRBV7-2,.,TGTGCCAGCAGCTTAGTAGCTGATTATAATTCACCCCTCCACTTT,CASSLVADYNSPLHF
TRBJ2-7,.,TRBV7-9,.,TGTGCCAGCAGCTTCAGTGGCGGAGGCTACGAGCAGTACTTC,CASSFSGGGYEQYF
TRBJ2-7,.,TRBV5-5,.,TGTGCCAGCAGCCATAGCGCCGGGAACTACGAGCAGTACTTC,CASSHSAGNYEQYF
TRBJ2-5,.,TRBV13,.,TGTGCCAGCAGCGAGAGAGAGACCCAGTACTTC,CASSERETQYF